This T cell receptor (beta chain) is from a study of T cells in Graves' hyperthyroidism and ophthalmopathy. This clonotype was seen at least ten times. Amplification targeted TCR beta CDR3 regions from RNA transcripts. First-round RT-PCR of the TCR CDR3 relied on the HTBI primer set. TCRdb analysed the multiplex PCR reads with MiXCR anew, one entry per CDR3 protein. Among more than 550,000 distinct CDR3 sequences, roughly 46% were seen once, and the ten largest hold less than 9%. This CDR3 region has 14 residues. Trimming pared 3 bases from V and 2 bases from J, leaving 11 bases between. The V gene's germline CDR1 is SNHLY and CDR2 FYNNEI.

Input material: peripheral blood or thyroid tissue (not recorded which). The chain employs TRBV2 and TRBJ2-7; D is unresolved. This TCR came from an adult man with Graves' disease, either hyperthyroidism or ophthalmopathy (not recorded which). The CDR3 DNA follows: TGTGCCAGCAGTGAGGGCGTTCTGACCTACGAGCAGTACTTC. Translated: CASSEGVLTYEQYF.